These T cell receptor beta chains were read from a single sample in a study of blood T cell repertoires in COVID-19. The data were produced by immunoSEQ multiplex PCR, yet TCRdb's version contains in-frame clones alone and is incomplete. The sample yields 300,000 to 400,000 clones, approximately 88% seen once. The sequenced sample consisted of peripheral blood. The source of these receptors is a woman under 40 with COVID-19, enrolled during active disease. The conserved cysteine and the conserved F or W are not part of the CDR3 here. Fields, in order: D gene, V gene, clone size, CDR3 protein. The D gene is left open where the match is weak. Not every row has a clone size; where given, it reads once, few, many or a size class.

D: TRBD2; V: TRBV18; size: NA; CDR3: ASSPGLRETQY
D: NA; V: TRBV6-6; size: NA; CDR3: AIRQGNTGELF
D: NA; V: TRBV27; size: once; CDR3: ASSSSYEQY
D: TRBD1; V: TRBV5-6; size: once; CDR3: ASSGQGYEQY
D: TRBD1; V: TRBV6-6; size: NA; CDR3: ASRTGGSGTEAF
D: TRBD2; V: TRBV29-1; size: NA; CDR3: SVRSGTSSYNEQF
D: TRBD1; V: TRBV5-8; size: once; CDR3: ASSWGTEPTEAF
D: NA; V: TRBV4-2; size: NA; CDR3: ASSQDGYADTQY
D: NA; V: TRBV12-3/TRBV12-4; size: NA; CDR3: ASSKLLDSVQY
D: TRBD1; V: TRBV11-2; size: few; CDR3: ASSRGQAYNEQF
D: TRBD1; V: TRBV5-4; size: NA; CDR3: ASTPTGGHYGYT
D: TRBD1; V: TRBV6-5; size: once; CDR3: ASSLRQGFGYT
D: NA; V: TRBV3-1/TRBV3-2; size: once; CDR3: ASSQGAGTNNQPQH
D: NA; V: TRBV29-1; size: NA; CDR3: SVVGGQFEAF
D: TRBD1; V: TRBV5-6; size: NA; CDR3: ASTHRGGYT
D: TRBD1; V: TRBV11-3; size: NA; CDR3: ASSSDRVGSYEQY
D: TRBD1; V: TRBV14; size: NA; CDR3: ASSQHLGTGPYGYT
D: TRBD1; V: TRBV11-2; size: NA; CDR3: ASSLDGTGMYNEQF
D: NA; V: TRBV24-1; size: NA; CDR3: ATSSRSNTGELF
D: TRBD1; V: TRBV6-6; size: once; CDR3: ASSYRDRQETQY
D: NA; V: TRBV2; size: once; CDR3: ASRTWGDNSPLH
D: TRBD1; V: TRBV19; size: few; CDR3: ASSAIDRGETGELF
D: NA; V: TRBV5-6; size: NA; CDR3: ASRYTGGGGEKLF
D: NA; V: TRBV11-2; size: NA; CDR3: ASRGQGGNTIY
D: TRBD1; V: TRBV7-2; size: many; CDR3: ASSSRVVTGAQPQH